The entry below describes one T cell receptor beta chain. Its antigen is still unknown. Germline-derived CDR1 and CDR2 are KGHSH and LQKENI. V shed 2 bases, J shed 7 bases, and the junction held 12 bases outside the gene matches. The CDR3 has 17 amino acids. The data stem from a study of shared clonotypes between healthy human individuals. At the level of the study: Donor composition was a couple of women and three men, aged 18 to 49.

Bulk PBMC genomic DNA spanned ten immunoSEQ deep plates. Using immunoSEQ multiplex PCR, the repertoire was profiled, and TCRdb retains in-frame clones only, with some absent. The repertoire holds some 470,000 clones, with over 60% as singletons. Study-level results: Depth of sequencing was expected to influence donor clonotype sharing. Sample collection involved blood only; tissue repertoires are likely different.

This sequence joins TRBV18 and TRBJ2-1; TRBD2 agrees at 9 bases. The sample was PBMCs. The origin of this receptor is a woman aged 40 to 50 in good health. Some clones in this sample may be carry-over from other donors' samples. The CDR3 coding sequence is TGTGCCAGCTCACCAGGAGGCTATGCGGGAGGGTGGAATGAGCAGTTCTTC. Amino acids: CASSPGGYAGGWNEQFF.